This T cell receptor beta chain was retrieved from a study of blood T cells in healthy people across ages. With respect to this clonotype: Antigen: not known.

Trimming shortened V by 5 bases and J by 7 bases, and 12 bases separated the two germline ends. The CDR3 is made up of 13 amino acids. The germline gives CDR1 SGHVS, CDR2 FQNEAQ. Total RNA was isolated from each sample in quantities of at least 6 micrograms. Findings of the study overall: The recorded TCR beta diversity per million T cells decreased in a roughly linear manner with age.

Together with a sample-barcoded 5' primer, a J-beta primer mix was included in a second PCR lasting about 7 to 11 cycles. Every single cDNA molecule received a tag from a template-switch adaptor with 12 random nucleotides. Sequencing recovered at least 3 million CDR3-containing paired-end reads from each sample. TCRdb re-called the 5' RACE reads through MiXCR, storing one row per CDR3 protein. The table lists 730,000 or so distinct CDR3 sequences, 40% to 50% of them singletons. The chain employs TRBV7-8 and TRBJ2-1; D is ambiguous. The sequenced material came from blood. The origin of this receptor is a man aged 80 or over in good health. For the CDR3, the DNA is TGTGCCAGCAGCATCAATTTTAGAAATGAGCAGTTCTTC. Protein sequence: CASSINFRNEQFF.